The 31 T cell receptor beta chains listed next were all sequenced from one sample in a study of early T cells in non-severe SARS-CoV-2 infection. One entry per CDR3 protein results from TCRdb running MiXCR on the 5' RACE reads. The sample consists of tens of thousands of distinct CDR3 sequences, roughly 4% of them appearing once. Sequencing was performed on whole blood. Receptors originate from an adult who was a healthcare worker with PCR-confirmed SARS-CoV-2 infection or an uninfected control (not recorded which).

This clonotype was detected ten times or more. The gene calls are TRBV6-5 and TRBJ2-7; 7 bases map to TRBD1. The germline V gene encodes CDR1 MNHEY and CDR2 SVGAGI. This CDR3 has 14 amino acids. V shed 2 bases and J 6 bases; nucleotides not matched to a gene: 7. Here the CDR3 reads CASSYGQVNSEQYF. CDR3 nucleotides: TGTGCCAGCAGTTACGGACAGGTAAACTCCGAGCAGTACTTC.

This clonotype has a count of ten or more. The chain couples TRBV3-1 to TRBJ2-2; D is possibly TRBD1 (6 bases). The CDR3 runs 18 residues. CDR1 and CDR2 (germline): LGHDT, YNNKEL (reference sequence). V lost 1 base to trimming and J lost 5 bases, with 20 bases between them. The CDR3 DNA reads TGTGCCAGCAGCCAAGGAGCGTGGGGGCGGTCGTCGACCGGGGAGCTGTTTTTT. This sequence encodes CASSQGAWGRSSTGELFF. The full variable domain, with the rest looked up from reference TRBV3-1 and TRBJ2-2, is DTAVSQTPKYLVTQMGNDKSIKCEQNLGHDTMYWYKQDSKKFLKIMFSYNNKELIINETVPNRFSPKSPDKAHLNLHINSLELGDSAVYFCASSQGAWGRSSTGELFFGEGSRLTVL.

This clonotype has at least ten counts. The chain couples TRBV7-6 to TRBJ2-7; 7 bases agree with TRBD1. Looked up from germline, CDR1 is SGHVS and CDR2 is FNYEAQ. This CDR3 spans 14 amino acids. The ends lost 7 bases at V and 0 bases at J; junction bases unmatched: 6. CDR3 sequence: CASTQGSNSYEQYF. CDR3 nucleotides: TGTGCCAGCACACAGGGGTCGAACTCCTACGAGCAGTACTTC. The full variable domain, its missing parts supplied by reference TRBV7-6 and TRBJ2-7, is GAGVSQSPRYKVTKRGQDVALRCDPISGHVSLYWYRQALGQGPEFLTYFNYEAQQDKSGLPNDRFSAERPEGSISTLTIQRTEQRDSAMYRCASTQGSNSYEQYFGPGTRLTVT.

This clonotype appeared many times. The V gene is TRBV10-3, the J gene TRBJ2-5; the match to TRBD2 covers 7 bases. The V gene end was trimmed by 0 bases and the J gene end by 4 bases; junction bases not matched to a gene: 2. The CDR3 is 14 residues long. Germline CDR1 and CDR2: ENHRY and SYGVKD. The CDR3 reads CAISESTGGETQYF. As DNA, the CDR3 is TGTGCCATCAGTGAGTCCACGGGAGGAGAGACCCAGTACTTC.

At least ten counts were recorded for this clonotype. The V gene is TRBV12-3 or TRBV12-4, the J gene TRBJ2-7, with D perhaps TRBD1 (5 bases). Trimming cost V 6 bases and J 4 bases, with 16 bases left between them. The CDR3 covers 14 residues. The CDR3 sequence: CASRTGAGEYEQYF. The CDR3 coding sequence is TGTGCCAGCAGAACAGGTGCCGGAGAATACGAGCAGTACTTC.

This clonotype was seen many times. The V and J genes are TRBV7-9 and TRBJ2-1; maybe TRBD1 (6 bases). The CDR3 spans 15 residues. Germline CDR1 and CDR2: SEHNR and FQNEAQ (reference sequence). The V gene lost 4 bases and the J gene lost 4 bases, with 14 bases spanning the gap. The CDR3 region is CASSSFRGRYNEQFF. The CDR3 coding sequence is TGTGCCAGCAGCTCATTCAGGGGCAGGTACAATGAGCAGTTCTTC.

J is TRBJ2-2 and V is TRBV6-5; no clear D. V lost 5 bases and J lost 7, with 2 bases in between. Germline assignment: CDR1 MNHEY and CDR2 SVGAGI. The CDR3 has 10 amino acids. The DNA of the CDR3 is TGTGCCAGCAGTAACGGGGAGCTGTTTTTT. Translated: CASSNGELFF.

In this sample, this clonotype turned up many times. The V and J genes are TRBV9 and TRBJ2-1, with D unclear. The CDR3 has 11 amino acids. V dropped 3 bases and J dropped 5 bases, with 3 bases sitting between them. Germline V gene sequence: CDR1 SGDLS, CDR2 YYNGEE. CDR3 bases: TGTGCCAGCAGCGCCAACAATGAGCAGTTCTTC. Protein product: CASSANNEQFF.

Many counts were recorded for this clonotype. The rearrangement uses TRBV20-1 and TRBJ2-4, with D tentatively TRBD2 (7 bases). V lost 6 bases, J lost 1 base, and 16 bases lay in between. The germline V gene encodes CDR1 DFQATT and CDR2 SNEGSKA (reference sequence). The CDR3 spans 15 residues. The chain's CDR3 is CSAYRGAGAKNIQYF. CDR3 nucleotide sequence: TGCAGTGCCTACCGGGGGGCGGGGGCCAAAAACATTCAGTACTTC.

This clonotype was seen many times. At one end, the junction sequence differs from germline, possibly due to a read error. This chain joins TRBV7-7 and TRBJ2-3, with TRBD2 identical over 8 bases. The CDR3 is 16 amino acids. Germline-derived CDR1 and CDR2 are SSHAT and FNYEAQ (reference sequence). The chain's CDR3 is CASSLGLAGSTDTQYF. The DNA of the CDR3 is TGTGCTAGCAGCTTAGGCCTAGCGGGTTCGACAGATACGCAGTATTTT.

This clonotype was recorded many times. CDR3 in amino acids: CASTETNTNTGELFF. In DNA, the CDR3 is TGTGCCAGCACCGAGACCAACACGAACACCGGGGAGCTGTTTTTT. This chain joins TRBV11-3 and TRBJ2-2, with D unresolved. V lost 7 bases to trimming and J lost 0 bases, with 12 bases between them. In germline, CDR1 is SGHNT, CDR2 YENEEA. The length of the CDR3 is 15 residues.

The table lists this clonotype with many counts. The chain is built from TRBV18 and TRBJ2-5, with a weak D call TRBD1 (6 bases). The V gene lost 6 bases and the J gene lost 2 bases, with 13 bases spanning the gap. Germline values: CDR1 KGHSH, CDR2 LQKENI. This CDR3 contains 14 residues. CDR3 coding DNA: TGTGCCAGCTCTCAAAACAGGGCACAAGAGACCCAGTACTTC. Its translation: CASSQNRAQETQYF. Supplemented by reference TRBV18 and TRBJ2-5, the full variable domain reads NAGVMQNPRHLVRRRGQEARLRCSPMKGHSHVYWYRQLPEEGLKFMVYLQKENIIDESGMPKERFSAEFPKEGPSILRIQQVVRGDSAAYFCASSQNRAQETQYFGPGTRLLVL.

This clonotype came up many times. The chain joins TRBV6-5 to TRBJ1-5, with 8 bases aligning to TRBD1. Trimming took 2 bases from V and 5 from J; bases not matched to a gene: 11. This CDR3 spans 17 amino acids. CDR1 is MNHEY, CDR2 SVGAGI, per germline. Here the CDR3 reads CASSYARTGSIHQPQHF. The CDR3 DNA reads TGTGCCAGCAGTTACGCCCGGACAGGGTCGATTCATCAGCCCCAGCATTTT.

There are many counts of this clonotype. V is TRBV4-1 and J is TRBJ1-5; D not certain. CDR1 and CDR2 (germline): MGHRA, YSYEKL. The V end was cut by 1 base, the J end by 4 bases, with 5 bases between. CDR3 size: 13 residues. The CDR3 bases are TGCGCCAGCAGCCAAGGCCTTAATCAGCCCCAGCATTTT. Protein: CASSQGLNQPQHF.

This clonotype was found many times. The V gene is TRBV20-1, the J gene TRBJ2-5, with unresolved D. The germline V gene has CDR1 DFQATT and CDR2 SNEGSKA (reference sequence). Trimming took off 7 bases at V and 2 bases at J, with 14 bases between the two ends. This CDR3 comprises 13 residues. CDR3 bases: TGCAGTGGTTTCCCCGGTGGTCAAGAGACCCAGTACTTC. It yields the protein CSGFPGGQETQYF.

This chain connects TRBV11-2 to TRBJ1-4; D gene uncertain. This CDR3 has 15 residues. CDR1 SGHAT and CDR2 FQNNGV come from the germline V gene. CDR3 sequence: CVTRGGSGLREKLFF. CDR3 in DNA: TGTGTCACCCGAGGAGGGTCGGGTCTTCGGGAAAAACTGTTTTTT.

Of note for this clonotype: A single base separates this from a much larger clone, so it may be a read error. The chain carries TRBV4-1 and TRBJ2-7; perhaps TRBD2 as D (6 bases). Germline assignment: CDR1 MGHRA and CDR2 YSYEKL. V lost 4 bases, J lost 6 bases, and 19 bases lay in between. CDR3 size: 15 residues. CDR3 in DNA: TGCGCCAGCAGCCCAAGGGAGGATAGGGTTTGCGAGCAGTACTTC. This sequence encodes CASSPREDRVCEQYF.

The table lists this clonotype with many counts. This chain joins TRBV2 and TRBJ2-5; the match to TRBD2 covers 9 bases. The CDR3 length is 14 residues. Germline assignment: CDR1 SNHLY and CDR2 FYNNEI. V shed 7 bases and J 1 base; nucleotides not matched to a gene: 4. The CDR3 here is CASNPSGTQETQYF. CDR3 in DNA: TGTGCCAGCAACCCTAGCGGGACCCAAGAGACCCAGTACTTC. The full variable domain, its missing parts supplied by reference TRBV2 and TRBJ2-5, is EPEVTQTPSHQVTQMGQEVILRCVPISNHLYFYWYRQILGQKVEFLVSFYNNEISEKSEIFDDQFSVERPDGSNFTLKIRSTKLEDSAMYFCASNPSGTQETQYFGPGTRLLVL.

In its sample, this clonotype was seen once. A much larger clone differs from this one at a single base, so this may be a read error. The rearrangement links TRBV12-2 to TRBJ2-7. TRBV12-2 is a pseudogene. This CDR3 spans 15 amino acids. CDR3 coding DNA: TGTGCAAGTCGCCAACGCAGAACACCTCAGGACGAGCAGTACTTC. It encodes CASRQRRTPQDEQYF.

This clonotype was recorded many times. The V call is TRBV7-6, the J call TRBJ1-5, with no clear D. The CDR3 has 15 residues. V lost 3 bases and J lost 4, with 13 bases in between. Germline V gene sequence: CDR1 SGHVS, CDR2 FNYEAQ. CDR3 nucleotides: TGTGCCAGCAGCTTTCTAAGCCATACAAATCAGCCCCAGCATTTT. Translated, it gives CASSFLSHTNQPQHF.

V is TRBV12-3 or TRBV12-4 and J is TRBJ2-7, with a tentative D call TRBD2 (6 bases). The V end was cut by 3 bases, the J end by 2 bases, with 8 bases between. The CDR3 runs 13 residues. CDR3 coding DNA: TGTGCCAGCAGTTTCGGGGGTCCCTACGAGCAGTACTTC. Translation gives CASSFGGPYEQYF.

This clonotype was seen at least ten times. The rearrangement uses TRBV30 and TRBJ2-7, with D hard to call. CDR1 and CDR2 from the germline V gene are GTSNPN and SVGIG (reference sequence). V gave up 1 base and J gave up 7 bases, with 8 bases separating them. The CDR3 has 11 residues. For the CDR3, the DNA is TGTGCCTGGAGTGAAGGATTGGAGCAGTACTTC. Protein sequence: CAWSEGLEQYF.

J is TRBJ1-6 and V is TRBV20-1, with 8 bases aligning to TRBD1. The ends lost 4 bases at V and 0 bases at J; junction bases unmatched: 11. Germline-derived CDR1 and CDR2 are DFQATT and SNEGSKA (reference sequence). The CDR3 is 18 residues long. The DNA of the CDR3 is TGCAGTGCTATAGGGGACAGGCTCCTAAGCTCCTATAATTCACCCCTCCACTTT. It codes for CSAIGDRLLSSYNSPLHF.

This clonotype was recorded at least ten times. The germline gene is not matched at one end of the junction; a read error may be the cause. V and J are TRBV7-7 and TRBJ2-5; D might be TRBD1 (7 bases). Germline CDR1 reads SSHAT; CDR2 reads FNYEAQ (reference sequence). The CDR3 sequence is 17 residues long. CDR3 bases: TGTGCTAGCAGCCCCGCCCCTAGGAGGGGGCAGCAAGAGACCCAGTACTTC. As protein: CASSPAPRRGQQETQYF.

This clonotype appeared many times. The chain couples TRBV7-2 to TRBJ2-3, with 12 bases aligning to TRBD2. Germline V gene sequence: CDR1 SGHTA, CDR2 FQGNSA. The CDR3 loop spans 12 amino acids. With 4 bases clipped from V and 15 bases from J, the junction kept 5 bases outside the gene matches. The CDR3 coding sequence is TGTGCCAGCAGCTCCCGGACTAGCGGGGTATATTTT. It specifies CASSSRTSGVYF.

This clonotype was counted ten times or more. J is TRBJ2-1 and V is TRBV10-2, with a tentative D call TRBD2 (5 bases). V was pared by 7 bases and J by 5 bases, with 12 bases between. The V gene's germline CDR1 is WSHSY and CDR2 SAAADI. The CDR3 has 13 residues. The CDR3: CASKLAGNNEQFF. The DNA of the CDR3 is TGCGCCAGCAAGCTAGCCGGGAACAATGAGCAGTTCTTC.

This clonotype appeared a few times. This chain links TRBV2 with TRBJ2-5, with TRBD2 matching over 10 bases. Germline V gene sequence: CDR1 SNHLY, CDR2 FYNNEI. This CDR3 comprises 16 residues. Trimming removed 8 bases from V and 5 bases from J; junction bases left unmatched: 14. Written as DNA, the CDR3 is TGTGCCAGCGGCTGGACTAGCGGAGGAGTTAGCGAGACCCAGTACTTC. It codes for CASGWTSGGVSETQYF.

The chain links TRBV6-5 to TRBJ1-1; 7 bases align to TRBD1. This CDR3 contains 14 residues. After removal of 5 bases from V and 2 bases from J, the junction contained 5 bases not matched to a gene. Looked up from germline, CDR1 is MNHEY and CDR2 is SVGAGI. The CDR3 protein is CASSPHRGNTEAFF. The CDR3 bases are TGTGCCAGCAGTCCACACAGGGGCAACACTGAAGCTTTCTTT.

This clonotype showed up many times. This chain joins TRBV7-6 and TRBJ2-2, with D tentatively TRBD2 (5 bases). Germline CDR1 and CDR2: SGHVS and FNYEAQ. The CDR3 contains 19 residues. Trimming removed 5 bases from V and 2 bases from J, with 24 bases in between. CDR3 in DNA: TGTGCCAGCAGCCTCATCTCTGCGGAAGGACTGCTCAACACCGGGGAGCTGTTTTTT. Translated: CASSLISAEGLLNTGELFF. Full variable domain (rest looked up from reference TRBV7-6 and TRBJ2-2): GAGVSQSPRYKVTKRGQDVALRCDPISGHVSLYWYRQALGQGPEFLTYFNYEAQQDKSGLPNDRFSAERPEGSISTLTIQRTEQRDSAMYRCASSLISAEGLLNTGELFFGEGSRLTVL.

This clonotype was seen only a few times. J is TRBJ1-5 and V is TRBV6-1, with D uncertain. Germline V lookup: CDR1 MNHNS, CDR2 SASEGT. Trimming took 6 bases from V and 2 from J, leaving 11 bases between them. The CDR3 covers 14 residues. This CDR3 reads CASRTTVGNQPQHF. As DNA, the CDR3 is TGTGCCAGCAGAACAACAGTGGGCAATCAGCCCCAGCATTTT.

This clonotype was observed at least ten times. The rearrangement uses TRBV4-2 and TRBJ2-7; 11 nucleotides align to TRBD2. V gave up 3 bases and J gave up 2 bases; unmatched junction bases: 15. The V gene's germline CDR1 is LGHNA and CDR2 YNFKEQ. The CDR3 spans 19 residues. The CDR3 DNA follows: TGTGCCAGCAGCCATTCCCTGACCGGGACTAGCGGACTGACCTACGAGCAGTACTTC. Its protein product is CASSHSLTGTSGLTYEQYF.